This TCR beta chain derives from a study of blood T cell repertoires in COVID-19. Turning to the study itself: Samples came from the United States, Italy and Spain, spanning acute and convalescent COVID-19.

V lost 4 bases, J lost 6 bases, and 4 bases stayed unmatched. This CDR3 region has 13 residues. The germline gives CDR1 WSHSY, CDR2 SAAADI. Authors' methods: Amplified reference gene primers provided the basis for estimating nucleated cell counts. The data were produced by immunoSEQ multiplex PCR, yet TCRdb's version contains in-frame clones alone and is incomplete. The D gene and trimming were derived from the DNA, and the V and J assignments and clone size from that table. The table records roughly 300,000 clones, approximately 85% of them present only once. This chain connects TRBV10-2 to TRBJ1-2, with 8 bases fitting TRBD1. The source is a man between 18 and 29 years old with active or convalescent COVID-19. Sequencing used peripheral blood. The CDR3 sequence is CASSGTGKNGYTF. The CDR3 nucleotides are TGCGCCAGCAGTGGGACAGGGAAAAATGGCTACACCTTC.